Sequencing of this TCR beta chain was carried out in a study of T cell repertoires in cytomegalovirus infection. TCRdb itself ran the reads through MiXCR, one entry per CDR3 protein. The sample contains some 900,000 distinct CDR3 sequences, around a third of which appear only once. The CDR3 totals 18 residues. V shed 0 bases, J shed 6 bases, and the junction held 9 bases outside the gene matches. Germline CDR1 LNHDA, CDR2 SQIVND (reference sequence). As for this clonotype: Antigen: not known.

The receptor's source is a human donor in good health (CMV status not recorded). Some clones in this sample may be carry-over from other donors' samples. The source material was cultured CD8+ T cells from PBMCs, sampled from culture after CMV antigen stimulation. V usage is TRBV19 and J usage is TRBJ2-1; 12 nucleotides agree with TRBD2. The CDR3 spells CASSIEHLLAGGFNEQFF. The DNA for the CDR3 is TGTGCCAGTAGTATAGAGCATCTCCTAGCGGGGGGGTTCAATGAGCAGTTCTTC.